These 9 T cell receptor beta chains were all obtained from the same sample, sequenced in a study of blood T cell repertoires in COVID-19. Profiled with immunoSEQ multiplex PCR; TCRdb holds only in-frame clones, not every one. This repertoire shows some 150,000 clones, about 77% found once; its top ten account for around 13%. Material: peripheral blood. These receptors all stem from a woman older than 75 with acute or convalescent COVID-19.

The rearrangement joins TRBV4-1 to TRBJ2-1; 9 nucleotides align to TRBD1. Germline V CDR1 and CDR2: MGHRA, YSYEKL. Trimming at V came to 0 bases and at J to 9 bases, leaving 27 bases not matched to a gene. The CDR3 contains 22 residues. The CDR3, as DNA: TGCGCCAGCAGCCAAGAATGGGTAGCCGATCATTGCCCGGGACAGGGCGTCAGTGAGCAGTTCTTC. Encoded protein: CASSQEWVADHCPGQGVSEQFF.

The genes are TRBV5-4 and TRBJ1-3; the D is unclear. Trimming shortened V by 3 bases and J by 3 bases, and 10 bases separated the two germline ends. This CDR3 comprises 14 residues. Germline CDR1 and CDR2: SGHNT and YYREEE (reference sequence). DNA for the CDR3: TGTGCCAGCAGCTCCCGGGATGGTGGAAACACCATATATTTT. This encodes CASSSRDGGNTIYF.

This rearrangement joins TRBV27 to TRBJ2-7; no definite D call. CDR1 and CDR2 (germline): MNHEY, SMNVEV (reference sequence). The V end was cut by 3 bases, the J end by 4 bases, with 16 bases between. The CDR3 runs 15 residues. CDR3 in amino acids: CASSLLGVKAYEQYF. In DNA, the CDR3 is TGTGCCAGCAGTTTGCTCGGTGTAAAAGCGTACGAGCAGTACTTC.

The count of this clone is one. The CDR3 DNA reads TGTGCCAGCAGTCCGAGACTTATTACAGATACGCAGTATTTT. It codes for CASSPRLITDTQYF. The chain employs TRBV27 and TRBJ2-3; D uncertain. The V gene's germline CDR1 is MNHEY and CDR2 SMNVEV (reference sequence). This CDR3 is built from 14 residues. V was shortened by 5 bases and J by 3 bases, with 12 bases between the two germline ends.

The gene calls are TRBV7-3 and TRBJ1-1; no reliable D call. Germline V gene sequence: CDR1 SGHTA, CDR2 FQGTGA. Trimming took off 0 bases at V and 0 bases at J, with 8 bases between the two ends. This CDR3 has 15 amino acids. CDR3 in amino acids: CASSLTSGVNTEAFF. The CDR3 DNA follows: TGTGCCAGCAGCTTAACGTCAGGTGTGAACACTGAAGCTTTCTTT.

The chain carries TRBV2 and TRBJ2-7, with TRBD2 as a possible D gene (6 bases). V lost 5 bases and J lost 2, with 16 bases in between. The V gene's germline CDR1 is SNHLY and CDR2 FYNNEI. This CDR3 has 15 residues. CDR3 in amino acids: CASSRTTGLPYEQYF. The CDR3 DNA reads TGTGCCAGCAGTAGAACCACGGGACTTCCCTACGAGCAGTACTTC.

About this clone itself: The same CDR3 can be traced to other DNA sequences in this sample. V and J are TRBV29-1 and TRBJ1-1, with D possibly matching TRBD1 (6 bases). Per the germline V gene, CDR1 is SQVTM and CDR2 is ANQGSEA. Trimming took off 6 bases at V and 0 bases at J, with 11 bases between the two ends. The CDR3 covers 13 residues. Here the CDR3 reads CSVSTGMNTEAFF. The CDR3 nucleotides read TGCAGCGTCTCGACAGGTATGAACACTGAAGCTTTCTTT.

The V gene is TRBV12-3 or TRBV12-4, the J gene TRBJ1-1; TRBD1 might be the D (5 bases). The CDR3 is 13 residues long. V gave up 5 bases and J gave up 9 bases, with 16 bases separating them. Written as DNA, the CDR3 is TGTGCCAGCAGTCAGGCGGGGGTTTGGAAAGCTTTCTTT. Its protein is CASSQAGVWKAFF.

This clone was found a few times. The rearrangement links TRBV6-5 to TRBJ1-2, with 7 positions matching TRBD1. J gave up 8 bases and V 4 bases, and 16 bases lay outside the gene matches. The CDR3 consists of 16 residues. From germline, CDR1 is MNHEY and CDR2 SVGAGI. The CDR3 bases are TGTGCCAGCAGTTCTGAGACAGGGACCAGTTCGGGGGGCTACACCTTC. Residues: CASSSETGTSSGGYTF.